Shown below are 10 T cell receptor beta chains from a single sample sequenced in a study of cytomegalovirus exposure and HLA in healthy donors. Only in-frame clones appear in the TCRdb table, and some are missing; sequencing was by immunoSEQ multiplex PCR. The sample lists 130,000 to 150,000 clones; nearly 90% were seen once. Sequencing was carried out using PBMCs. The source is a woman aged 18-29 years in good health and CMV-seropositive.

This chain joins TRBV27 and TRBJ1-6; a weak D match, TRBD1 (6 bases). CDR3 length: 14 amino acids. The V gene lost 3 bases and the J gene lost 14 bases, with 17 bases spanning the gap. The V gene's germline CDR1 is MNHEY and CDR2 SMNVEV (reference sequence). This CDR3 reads CASSFGQRSGALHF. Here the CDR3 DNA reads TGTGCCAGCAGTTTCGGACAGAGGAGCGGGGCCCTCCACTTT.

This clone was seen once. CDR3 DNA sequence: TGTGCCAGCAGTTACTCGACCCGGGATGGCTACACCTTC. This translates into CASSYSTRDGYTF. The chain recombines TRBV6-6 with TRBJ1-2, with D uncertain. Trimming removed 0 bases from V and 6 bases from J, with 8 bases in between. There are 13 residues in the CDR3. Germline V gene data show CDR1 as MNHNY and CDR2 as SVGAGI (reference sequence).

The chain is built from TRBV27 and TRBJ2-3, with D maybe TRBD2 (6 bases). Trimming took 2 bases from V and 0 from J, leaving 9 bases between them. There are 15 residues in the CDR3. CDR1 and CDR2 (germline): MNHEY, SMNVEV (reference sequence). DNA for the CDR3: TGTGCCAGCAGTTTAGGGGACTCTAGCACAGATACGCAGTATTTT. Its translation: CASSLGDSSTDTQYF.

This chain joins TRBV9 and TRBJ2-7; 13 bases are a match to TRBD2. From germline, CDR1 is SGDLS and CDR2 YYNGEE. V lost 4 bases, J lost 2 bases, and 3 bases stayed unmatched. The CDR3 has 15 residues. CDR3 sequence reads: CASSPGTSGAYEQYF. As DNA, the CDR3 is TGTGCCAGCAGCCCAGGGACTAGCGGGGCCTACGAGCAGTACTTC. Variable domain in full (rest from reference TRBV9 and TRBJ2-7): DSGVTQTPKHLITATGQRVTLRCSPRSGDLSVYWYQQSLDQGLQFLIQYYNGEERAKGNILERFSAQQFPDLHSELNLSSLELGDSALYFCASSPGTSGAYEQYFGPGTRLTVT.

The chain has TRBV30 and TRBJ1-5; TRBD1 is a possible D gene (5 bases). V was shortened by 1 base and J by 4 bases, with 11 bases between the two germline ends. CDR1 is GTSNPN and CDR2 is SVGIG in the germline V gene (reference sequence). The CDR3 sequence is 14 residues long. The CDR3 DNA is TGTGCCTGGAGTGAGGACACGGTTAATCAGCCCCAGCATTTT. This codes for CAWSEDTVNQPQHF. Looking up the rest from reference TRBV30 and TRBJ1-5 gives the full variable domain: SQTIHQWPATLVQPVGSPLSLECTVEGTSNPNLYWYRQAAGRGLQLLFYSVGIGQISSEVPQNLSASRPQDRQFILSSKKLLLSDSGFYLCAWSEDTVNQPQHFGDGTRLSIL.

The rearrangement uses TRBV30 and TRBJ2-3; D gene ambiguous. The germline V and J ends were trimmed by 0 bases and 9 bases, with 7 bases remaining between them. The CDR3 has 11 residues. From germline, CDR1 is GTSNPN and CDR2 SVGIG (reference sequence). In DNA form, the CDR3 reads TGTGCCTGGAGTGTATTCCTAACGCAGTATTTT. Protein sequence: CAWSVFLTQYF.

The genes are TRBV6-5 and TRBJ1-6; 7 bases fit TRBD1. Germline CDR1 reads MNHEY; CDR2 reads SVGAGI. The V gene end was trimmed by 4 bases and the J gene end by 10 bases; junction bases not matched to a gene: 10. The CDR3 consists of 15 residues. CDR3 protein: CASSSQGGWESPLHF. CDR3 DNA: TGTGCCAGCAGTTCACAAGGGGGCTGGGAATCACCCCTCCACTTT.

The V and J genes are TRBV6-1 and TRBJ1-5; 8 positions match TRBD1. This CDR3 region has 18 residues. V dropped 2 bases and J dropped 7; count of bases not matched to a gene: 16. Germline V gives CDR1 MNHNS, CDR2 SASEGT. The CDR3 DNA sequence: TGTGCCAGCAGTGAATCGGGACAGGTTTTATGGACGCGGCAGCCCCAGCATTTT. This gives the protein CASSESGQVLWTRQPQHF.

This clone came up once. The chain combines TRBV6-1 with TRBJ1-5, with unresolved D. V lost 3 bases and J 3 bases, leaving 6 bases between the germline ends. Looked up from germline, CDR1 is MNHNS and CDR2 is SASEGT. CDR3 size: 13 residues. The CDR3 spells CASSDSVNQPQHF. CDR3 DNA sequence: TGTGCCAGCAGTGACAGTGTCAATCAGCCCCAGCATTTT.

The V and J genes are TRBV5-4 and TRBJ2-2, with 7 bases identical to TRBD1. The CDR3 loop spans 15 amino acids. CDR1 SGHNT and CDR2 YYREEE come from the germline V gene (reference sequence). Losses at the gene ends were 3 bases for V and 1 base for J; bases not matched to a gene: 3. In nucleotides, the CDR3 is TGTGCCAGCAGCTCGAACAGGGGGAACACCGGGGAGCTGTTTTTT. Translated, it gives CASSSNRGNTGELFF.